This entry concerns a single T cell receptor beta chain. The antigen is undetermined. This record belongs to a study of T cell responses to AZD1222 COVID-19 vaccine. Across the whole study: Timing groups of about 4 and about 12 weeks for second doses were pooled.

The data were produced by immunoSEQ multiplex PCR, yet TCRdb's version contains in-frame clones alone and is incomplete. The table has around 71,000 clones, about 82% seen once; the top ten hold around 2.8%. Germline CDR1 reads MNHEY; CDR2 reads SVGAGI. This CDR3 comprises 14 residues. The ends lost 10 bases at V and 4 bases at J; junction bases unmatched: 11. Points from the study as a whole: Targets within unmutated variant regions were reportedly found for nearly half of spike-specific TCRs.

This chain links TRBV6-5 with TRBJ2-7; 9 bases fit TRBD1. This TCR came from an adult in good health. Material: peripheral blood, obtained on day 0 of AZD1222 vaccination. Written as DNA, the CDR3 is TGTGCCACCGCGGGACAGGGAATGGGGTACGAGCAGTACTTC. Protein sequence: CATAGQGMGYEQYF.